Listed below are T cell receptor beta chains from one sample, sequenced in a study of CD8 T cells in Susac syndrome. TCRdb fed the immunoSEQ multiplex PCR reads into MiXCR, producing one record per CDR3 protein. The profile shows roughly 100,000 distinct CDR3 sequences, roughly 94% of them singletons. The specimen sequenced was CD4+ T cells from PBMCs. Receptors were obtained from a human donor with Susac syndrome. CDR3s include the opening cysteine and the closing phenylalanine or tryptophan. Each record gives: CDR3 protein, CDR3 DNA, D gene, clone size, J gene, V gene. D genes are given only for firm matches. The listing skips clone size in some rows; elsewhere it reads once, few, many or a size class.

CDR3 protein: CASSQDAGTGGYTF
CDR3 DNA: TGCGCCAGCAGCCAAGACGCCGGGACAGGGGGCTACACCTTC
D gene: TRBD1
clone size: .
J gene: TRBJ1-2
V gene: TRBV4-3

CDR3 protein: CASSEKDTQYF
CDR3 DNA: TGTGCCAGCTCGGAAAAAGATACGCAGTATTTT
D gene: .
clone size: .
J gene: TRBJ2-3
V gene: TRBV18

CDR3 protein: CASSPGGAGTMNTEAFF
CDR3 DNA: TGTGCCAGCAGTCCCGGGGGGGCAGGGACTATGAACACTGAAGCTTTCTTT
D gene: .
clone size: .
J gene: TRBJ1-1
V gene: TRBV12-3/TRBV12-4

CDR3 protein: CASTPGSGNYEQYF
CDR3 DNA: TGTGCCAGCACCCCGGGATCAGGGAACTACGAGCAGTACTTC
D gene: .
clone size: once
J gene: TRBJ2-7
V gene: TRBV12-3/TRBV12-4

CDR3 protein: CASSPPVGELFF
CDR3 DNA: TGTGCCAGCTCACCACCAGTCGGGGAGCTGTTTTTT
D gene: .
clone size: .
J gene: TRBJ2-2
V gene: TRBV18

CDR3 protein: CASSQSNKGGYTF
CDR3 DNA: TGCGCCAGCAGCCAATCGAACAAAGGGGGCTACACCTTC
D gene: .
clone size: .
J gene: TRBJ1-2
V gene: TRBV4-1

CDR3 protein: CASSPRQGYTDTQYF
CDR3 DNA: TGTGCCAGCAGCCCCCGACAGGGTTACACAGATACGCAGTATTTT
D gene: TRBD1
clone size: once
J gene: TRBJ2-3
V gene: TRBV14

CDR3 protein: CASSAGSAASNQPQHF
CDR3 DNA: TGTGCCAGCAGCGCAGGGTCCGCAGCGAGCAATCAGCCCCAGCATTTT
D gene: .
clone size: .
J gene: TRBJ1-5
V gene: TRBV3-1

CDR3 protein: CAWSWRAEAFF
CDR3 DNA: TGTGCCTGGAGCTGGCGAGCGGAAGCTTTCTTT
D gene: .
clone size: .
J gene: TRBJ1-1
V gene: TRBV30

CDR3 protein: CSAARDRGVIAQEKLFF
CDR3 DNA: TGCAGTGCTGCCCGGGACAGGGGGGTTATCGCTCAGGAAAAACTGTTTTTT
D gene: TRBD1
clone size: .
J gene: TRBJ1-4
V gene: TRBV20-1

CDR3 protein: CASSVATEGLSYTF
CDR3 DNA: TGTGCCAGCAGCGTAGCTACGGAGGGTTTAAGCTACACCTTC
D gene: .
clone size: .
J gene: TRBJ1-2
V gene: TRBV9

CDR3 protein: CASSLLNEQFF
CDR3 DNA: TGTGCCAGCAGCCTACTTAATGAGCAGTTCTTC
D gene: .
clone size: .
J gene: TRBJ2-1
V gene: TRBV3-1

CDR3 protein: CASSQDMTYMEDEQYF
CDR3 DNA: TGCGCCAGCAGCCAAGATATGACATACATGGAGGACGAGCAGTACTTC
D gene: .
clone size: .
J gene: TRBJ2-7
V gene: TRBV4-3

CDR3 protein: CAWGTGGRPQHF
CDR3 DNA: TGTGCCTGGGGGACAGGGGGTCGGCCCCAGCATTTT
D gene: TRBD1
clone size: .
J gene: TRBJ1-5
V gene: TRBV30

CDR3 protein: CASSWGYNEQFF
CDR3 DNA: TGTGCCAGCAGTTGGGGGTACAATGAGCAGTTCTTC
D gene: .
clone size: .
J gene: TRBJ2-1
V gene: TRBV12-3/TRBV12-4

CDR3 protein: CASSYSKPGSGANVLTF
CDR3 DNA: TGTGCCAGCAGTTACTCGAAGCCGGGTTCCGGGGCCAACGTCCTGACTTTC
D gene: .
clone size: .
J gene: TRBJ2-6
V gene: TRBV6-5

CDR3 protein: CASSPRTTDYTF
CDR3 DNA: TGTGCCAGCAGCCCCCGGACGACAGACTACACCTTC
D gene: .
clone size: .
J gene: TRBJ1-2
V gene: TRBV7-2

CDR3 protein: CASSLGSGRETQYF
CDR3 DNA: TGTGCCAGCAGCTTGGGTTCGGGGAGGGAGACCCAGTACTTC
D gene: .
clone size: .
J gene: TRBJ2-5
V gene: TRBV5-4

CDR3 protein: CASSQHRTGSQETQYF
CDR3 DNA: TGTGCCAGCAGTCAACACAGGACAGGATCCCAAGAGACCCAGTACTTC
D gene: TRBD1
clone size: .
J gene: TRBJ2-5
V gene: TRBV6-6

CDR3 protein: CASSRTGLNTEAFF
CDR3 DNA: TGTGCCAGCAGCCGAACAGGGCTGAACACTGAAGCTTTCTTT
D gene: .
clone size: .
J gene: TRBJ1-1
V gene: TRBV6-6

CDR3 protein: CASSTGQGGQPQHF
CDR3 DNA: TGTGCCAGTAGTACGGGGCAGGGCGGCCAGCCCCAGCATTTT
D gene: .
clone size: .
J gene: TRBJ1-5
V gene: TRBV19

CDR3 protein: CATSSSGDQPQHF
CDR3 DNA: TGTGCCACCAGCAGCTCAGGGGATCAGCCCCAGCATTTT
D gene: .
clone size: .
J gene: TRBJ1-5
V gene: TRBV15

CDR3 protein: CASSSPARRGTGELFF
CDR3 DNA: TGTGCCAGCAGTTCCCCAGCCCGCCGGGGCACCGGGGAGCTGTTTTTT
D gene: .
clone size: .
J gene: TRBJ2-2
V gene: TRBV28

CDR3 protein: CASTKQGVNEQYF
CDR3 DNA: TGTGCCAGCACCAAACAGGGAGTCAACGAGCAGTACTTC
D gene: .
clone size: .
J gene: TRBJ2-7
V gene: TRBV14

CDR3 protein: CASSRTRALTGELFF
CDR3 DNA: TGTGCCAGCAGCCGGACTAGGGCGTTGACCGGGGAGCTGTTTTTT
D gene: TRBD2
clone size: .
J gene: TRBJ2-2
V gene: TRBV6-2/TRBV6-3

CDR3 protein: CASTYFSGKLFF
CDR3 DNA: TGTGCCAGCACGTACTTTTCAGGAAAACTGTTTTTT
D gene: .
clone size: .
J gene: TRBJ1-4
V gene: TRBV2

CDR3 protein: CSARETGEETQYF
CDR3 DNA: TGCAGTGCTAGGGAGACAGGGGAAGAGACCCAGTACTTC
D gene: TRBD1
clone size: .
J gene: TRBJ2-5
V gene: TRBV20-1

CDR3 protein: CASSLDSYRTDTQYF
CDR3 DNA: TGCGCCAGCAGCTTGGATAGCTACCGCACAGATACGCAGTATTTT
D gene: .
clone size: .
J gene: TRBJ2-3
V gene: TRBV5-1

CDR3 protein: CSVEDGSLAYEQYF
CDR3 DNA: TGCAGCGTTGAAGATGGCAGCTTAGCCTACGAGCAGTACTTC
D gene: .
clone size: .
J gene: TRBJ2-7
V gene: TRBV29-1

CDR3 protein: CASSQRTGGVNQPQHF
CDR3 DNA: TGTGCCAGCAGTCAGAGGACAGGGGGCGTCAATCAGCCCCAGCATTTT
D gene: TRBD1
clone size: .
J gene: TRBJ1-5
V gene: TRBV12-3/TRBV12-4

CDR3 protein: CSVSRLSDTQYF
CDR3 DNA: TGCAGCGTCTCCCGACTATCCGATACGCAGTATTTT
D gene: .
clone size: .
J gene: TRBJ2-3
V gene: TRBV29-1

CDR3 protein: CASRRTVTHYEQYF
CDR3 DNA: TGTGCCAGCAGGAGGACGGTTACCCACTACGAGCAGTACTTC
D gene: .
clone size: .
J gene: TRBJ2-7
V gene: TRBV2

CDR3 protein: CASSQTGQGDLYGYTF
CDR3 DNA: TGCGCCAGCAGCCAAACGGGACAGGGAGACCTCTATGGCTACACCTTC
D gene: TRBD1
clone size: .
J gene: TRBJ1-2
V gene: TRBV4-1

CDR3 protein: CASNPGLGYEQYF
CDR3 DNA: TGTGCCAGCAACCCGGGACTAGGGTACGAGCAGTACTTC
D gene: TRBD2
clone size: .
J gene: TRBJ2-7
V gene: TRBV7-8

CDR3 protein: CAWSPGQGFQPQHF
CDR3 DNA: TGTGCCTGGAGTCCGGGACAGGGGTTTCAGCCCCAGCATTTT
D gene: TRBD1
clone size: .
J gene: TRBJ1-5
V gene: TRBV30

CDR3 protein: CAWSMPDREREQYF
CDR3 DNA: TGTGCCTGGAGTATGCCGGACAGGGAGAGGGAGCAGTACTTC
D gene: TRBD1
clone size: .
J gene: TRBJ2-7
V gene: TRBV30

CDR3 protein: CASSQGAGVETQYF
CDR3 DNA: TGTGCCAGCTCACAGGGGGCGGGCGTTGAGACCCAGTACTTC
D gene: TRBD1
clone size: .
J gene: TRBJ2-5
V gene: TRBV19

CDR3 protein: CATSFTSSYNEQFF
CDR3 DNA: TGTGCCACCAGTTTTACGAGCTCCTACAATGAGCAGTTCTTC
D gene: .
clone size: .
J gene: TRBJ2-1
V gene: TRBV15

CDR3 protein: CASSLGLAGVEQFF
CDR3 DNA: TGTGCCAGCAGCTTGGGACTAGCGGGGGTTGAGCAGTTCTTC
D gene: TRBD2
clone size: .
J gene: TRBJ2-1
V gene: TRBV7-9

CDR3 protein: CSASPGVAGSNTQYF
CDR3 DNA: TGCAGTGCTAGTCCCGGGGTAGCGGGGTCAAATACGCAGTATTTT
D gene: TRBD2
clone size: .
J gene: TRBJ2-3
V gene: TRBV20-1

CDR3 protein: CASSSGTRSTDTQYF
CDR3 DNA: TGTGCCAGCAGCTCCGGGACACGTAGCACAGATACGCAGTATTTT
D gene: .
clone size: .
J gene: TRBJ2-3
V gene: TRBV12-3/TRBV12-4

CDR3 protein: CATRRGVGTDTQYF
CDR3 DNA: TGTGCCACCAGGAGAGGGGTGGGCACAGATACGCAGTATTTT
D gene: .
clone size: .
J gene: TRBJ2-3
V gene: TRBV27